These T cell receptor beta chains were read from a single sample in a study of low-dose radiotherapy and immunotherapy resistance in tumors. TCRdb processed the reads anew with MiXCR; each CDR3 protein has one entry. The sample lists about 91,000 distinct CDR3 sequences, 20% occurring once. The source was PBMCs, collected after low-dose radiotherapy plus immunotherapy. The receptors shown here come from a female donor with ovarian cancer. CDR3s include the opening cysteine and the closing phenylalanine or tryptophan. The D gene is left open where the match is weak. Some rows have no size entry. The others give once, few or many, or a class for an expanded clone.

v_call	j_call	d_call	clone_size	cdr3_nt	cdr3_aa
TRBV5-5	TRBJ1-1	NA	many	TGTGCCAGCAGCTTGGAACCGAACACTGAAGCTTTCTTT	CASSLEPNTEAFF
TRBV12-5	TRBJ2-5	NA	many	TGTGCTAGTGGTGGAGAGACCCAGTACTTC	CASGGETQYF
TRBV28	TRBJ1-5	NA	many	TGTGCCAGCAGGCCACCAGGTCGCAATCAGCCCCAGCATTTT	CASRPPGRNQPQHF
TRBV20-1	TRBJ2-1	NA	many	TGCAGTGCCAGACCTGACAATGAGCAGTTCTTC	CSARPDNEQFF
TRBV6-8	TRBJ2-1	NA	NA	TGTGCCAGCAGTTACTCGTCGGGGGCATACAATGAGCAGTTCTTC	CASSYSSGAYNEQFF
TRBV6-2/TRBV6-3	TRBJ2-4	TRBD1	many	TGTGCCAGCGGGGTTCACAGGGGCGATCCCAAAAACATTCAGTACTTC	CASGVHRGDPKNIQYF
TRBV5-5	TRBJ2-3	TRBD2	many	TGTGCCAGCGCGTCCCCGGGACTAGCCGCAGATACGCAGTATTTT	CASASPGLAADTQYF
TRBV5-1	TRBJ2-2	TRBD1	few	TGCGCCAGCAGCCCAGGACAGGCTGGGAGCACCGGGGAGCTGTTTTTT	CASSPGQAGSTGELFF
TRBV5-1	TRBJ2-7	NA	NA	TGCGCCAGCAGCTTGGTGTTCCGGGGCCGGTACGAGCAGTACTTC	CASSLVFRGRYEQYF
TRBV28	TRBJ2-2	TRBD1	many	TGTGCCAGCAGTTTACTGTCAGGGGGTGGCGGGGAGCTGTTTTTT	CASSLLSGGGGELFF
TRBV6-6	TRBJ1-2	NA	many	TGTGCCAGCAGCCAGGTGGGCTATGGCTACACCTTC	CASSQVGYGYTF
TRBV19	TRBJ2-7	NA	many	TGTGCCAGTGGGGCTAGCGCCGGTCCCTACGAGCAGTACTTC	CASGASAGPYEQYF
TRBV23-1	TRBJ2-7	NA	once	TGCGCCAGCAGTCAACACGAGCAGTACTTC	CASSQHEQYF
TRBV29-1	TRBJ2-2	NA	many	TGCAGCGTTGGGGTGGGACGTTCGAACACCGGGGAGCTGTTTTTT	CSVGVGRSNTGELFF
TRBV5-1	TRBJ2-3	NA	many	TGCGCCAGCAGCGCGGGTGTAGCGACGACTAGCACAGATACGCAGTATTTT	CASSAGVATTSTDTQYF
TRBV7-8	TRBJ2-3	TRBD2	NA	TGTGCCAGCAGCTTAGGGGCGGGAGTTTATGGTACGCAGTATTTT	CASSLGAGVYGTQYF
TRBV3-1	TRBJ1-5	NA	few	TGTGCCAGCAGCCAAGTACCAGGGGTTCGCCAGCCCCAGCATTTT	CASSQVPGVRQPQHF